The 24 T cell receptor beta chains reported below all come from one sample, sequenced in a study of OX40 agonist ivuxolimab in advanced cancers. The method behind the library was the immunoSEQ multiplex PCR assay. Entries here come from immuneACCESS through TCRdb and include only in-frame sequences with V and J called. Some clones fail to appear in such tables; in the studies checked, an unresolved V gene covers under half of the shortfall, and the cause of the remainder is unknown. The sample contains 100,000 to 120,000 clones, roughly 87% of them found a single time. The ten largest account for 0.27% of the sample. The input for sequencing was CD4+ or CD8+ T cells sorted from blood, taken in a trial of the OX40 agonist ivuxolimab. Receptors were obtained from an adult with an advanced solid tumor such as melanoma, head and neck, liver or kidney cancer.

The chain joins TRBV5-1 to TRBJ1-4; D is uncertain. Per the germline V gene, CDR1 is SGHRS and CDR2 is YFSETQ. The CDR3 spans 15 residues. Deletions cut 1 base from V and 0 bases from J, with 7 bases between. The CDR3 bases are TGCGCCAGCAGCTTGATAAGTGCAACTAATGAAAAACTGTTTTTT. It is translated as CASSLISATNEKLFF.

This rearrangement joins TRBV29-1 to TRBJ1-1, with D tentatively TRBD1 (5 bases). The germline V gene has CDR1 SQVTM and CDR2 ANQGSEA. V was clipped by 1 base and J by 5 bases, with 8 bases between them. This CDR3 has 12 amino acids. The CDR3 loop reads CSVEAAGTEAFF. CDR3 DNA: TGCAGCGTTGAAGCTGCAGGGACTGAAGCTTTCTTT.

The gene calls are TRBV9 and TRBJ2-5; possibly TRBD2 for D (5 bases). The V end was cut by 0 bases, the J end by 7 bases, with 13 bases between. The V gene's germline CDR1 is SGDLS and CDR2 YYNGEE. The CDR3 extends over 14 amino acids. The CDR3 protein is CASSVGPSEGTQYF. The CDR3 coding sequence is TGTGCCAGCAGCGTAGGACCAAGCGAGGGGACCCAGTACTTC.

The CDR3 loop is CASSPQRGDTEAFF. In DNA form, the CDR3 reads TGTGCCAGCAGCCCCCAACGAGGGGACACTGAAGCTTTCTTT. The chain is built from TRBV7-2 and TRBJ1-1; tentatively, D is TRBD1 (5 bases). The germline CDR1 and CDR2 sequences are SGHTA and FQGNSA. V was shortened by 5 bases and J by 3 bases, with 13 bases between the two germline ends. The CDR3 loop spans 14 amino acids.

V usage is TRBV4-3 and J usage is TRBJ1-4; D not certain. Germline V gene data show CDR1 as LGHNA and CDR2 as YSLEER. The CDR3 totals 17 residues. The V gene lost 2 bases and the J gene lost 5 bases, with 18 bases spanning the gap. The CDR3 DNA is TGCGCCAGCAGCCAAACACTCCTCGGGGAGGGAAATGAAAAACTGTTTTTT. This translates into CASSQTLLGEGNEKLFF.

The chain couples TRBV6-5 to TRBJ1-3; D perhaps matches TRBD1 (5 bases). Trimming took 6 bases from V and 3 from J, leaving 12 bases between them. The CDR3 has 14 amino acids. Germline assignment: CDR1 MNHEY and CDR2 SVGAGI. CDR3 nucleotide sequence: TGTGCCAGCAGAGGGGAGTTCAGTGGAAACACCATATATTTT. Residues: CASRGEFSGNTIYF.

The V call is TRBV28, the J call TRBJ1-2; 8 bases are a match to TRBD1. The CDR3 is 20 residues long. Germline-derived CDR1 and CDR2 are MDHEN and SYDVKM. Trimming cost V 5 bases and J 1 base; bases outside gene matches: 21. Written as DNA, the CDR3 is TGTGCCAGCAGTCTCCATATCGGCAGGACAAGGGACAGGTTTAACTATGGCTACACCTTC. It translates to CASSLHIGRTRDRFNYGYTF.

The CDR3 DNA follows: TGTGCCAGCAGCTTAGCGGGCTATGGCTACACCTTC. It yields the protein CASSLAGYGYTF. The chain is built from TRBV7-2 and TRBJ1-2; D unresolved. The CDR3 is 12 residues long. Trimming pared 0 bases from V and 4 bases from J, leaving 3 bases between. Per the germline V gene, CDR1 is SGHTA and CDR2 is FQGNSA. Based on the CDR3 plus reference TRBV7-2 and TRBJ1-2, the full variable domain is GAGVSQSPSNKVTEKGKDVELRCDPISGHTALYWYRQSLGQGLEFLIYFQGNSAPDKSGLPSDRFSAERTGGSVSTLTIQRTQQEDSAVYLCASSLAGYGYTFGSGTRLTVV.

The J gene is TRBJ2-1, the V gene TRBV9; 9 nucleotides line up with TRBD2. The CDR3 runs to 17 residues. With 3 bases clipped from V and 9 bases from J, the junction kept 16 bases outside the gene matches. The germline V gene encodes CDR1 SGDLS and CDR2 YYNGEE. The CDR3 sequence is CASSEPSGLAGNGEQFF. Here the CDR3 DNA reads TGTGCCAGCAGCGAGCCCTCGGGGCTAGCGGGAAATGGTGAGCAGTTCTTC.

This clone has more than one count but fewer than ten. V is TRBV28 and J is TRBJ1-4; 7 positions agree with TRBD1. There are 14 residues in the CDR3. After removal of 7 bases from V and 10 bases from J, the junction contained 12 bases not matched to a gene. The germline gives CDR1 MDHEN, CDR2 SYDVKM. The CDR3 coding sequence is TGTGCCAGCACCATACAGGGGTCACAGGGAAAACTGTTTTTT. As protein: CASTIQGSQGKLFF.

This clone was seen a single time. J is TRBJ1-6 and V is TRBV5-4; TRBD1 is a possible D gene (6 bases). V dropped 5 bases and J dropped 7 bases, with 16 bases sitting between them. CDR1 is SGHNT and CDR2 is YYREEE in the germline V gene (reference sequence). The CDR3 spans 15 residues. The CDR3 DNA reads as TGTGCCAGCAGAATAGGGGGTCTCGACAATTCACCCCTCCACTTT. It yields the protein CASRIGGLDNSPLHF. Drawing the rest from reference TRBV5-4 and TRBJ1-6, the complete variable domain is ETGVTQSPTHLIKTRGQQVTLRCSSQSGHNTVSWYQQALGQGPQFIFQYYREEENGRGNFPPRFSGLQFPNYSSELNVNALELDDSALYLCASRIGGLDNSPLHFGNGTRLTVT.

The V and J genes are TRBV7-9 and TRBJ2-1, with 9 bases fitting TRBD2. This CDR3 comprises 16 residues. Trimming cost V 5 bases and J 9 bases; bases outside gene matches: 14. The V gene's germline CDR1 is SEHNR and CDR2 FQNEAQ (reference sequence). The CDR3 protein is CASSPNLSGRSVEQFF. The CDR3 DNA follows: TGTGCCAGCAGCCCTAACCTCAGCGGGAGGTCAGTTGAGCAGTTCTTC.

This clone was picked up one time. V and J are TRBV4-1 and TRBJ2-5; D gene unclear. Germline V gives CDR1 MGHRA, CDR2 YSYEKL. The CDR3 consists of 16 residues. Trimming pared 0 bases from V and 8 bases from J, leaving 19 bases between. The chain's CDR3 is CASSQERVGGALTQYF. In nucleotides, the CDR3 is TGCGCCAGCAGCCAAGAACGCGTGGGCGGAGCCCTCACCCAGTACTTC.

The chain links TRBV5-1 to TRBJ2-5; weak D call: TRBD2 (5 bases). Germline lookup yields CDR1 SGHRS and CDR2 YFSETQ. This CDR3 has 14 residues. V shed 4 bases and J shed 3 bases, with 13 bases lying between them. The CDR3 loop reads CASSPASFEETQYF. As DNA, the CDR3 is TGCGCCAGCAGCCCTGCTAGCTTTGAAGAGACCCAGTACTTC.

The chain has TRBV9 and TRBJ1-1; D unclear. From germline, CDR1 is SGDLS and CDR2 YYNGEE. The CDR3 runs 14 residues. The V end lost 2 bases, the J end lost 0 bases, and 8 bases lay between the germline ends. DNA for the CDR3: TGTGCCAGCAGCGTCTCTCGGATGAACACTGAAGCTTTCTTT. Translated, it gives CASSVSRMNTEAFF. The entire variable domain, with the rest obtained from reference TRBV9 and TRBJ1-1, is as follows: DSGVTQTPKHLITATGQRVTLRCSPRSGDLSVYWYQQSLDQGLQFLIQYYNGEERAKGNILERFSAQQFPDLHSELNLSSLELGDSALYFCASSVSRMNTEAFFGQGTRLTVV.

The J gene is TRBJ1-4, the V gene TRBV5-1; the D gene is possibly TRBD1 (5 bases). CDR3 size: 16 residues. Germline V gene sequence: CDR1 SGHRS, CDR2 YFSETQ. Trimming pared 4 bases from V and 8 bases from J, leaving 21 bases between. The CDR3 here is CASSVDPAIKGEKLFF. The CDR3 DNA reads TGCGCCAGCAGCGTAGATCCGGCCATAAAGGGGGAAAAACTGTTTTTT.

V and J are TRBV5-8 and TRBJ1-2; 11 positions agree with TRBD1. The CDR3 has 15 amino acids. The germline gives CDR1 SGHTS, CDR2 YDEGEE. The V gene end was trimmed by 4 bases and the J gene end by 5 bases; junction bases not matched to a gene: 7. The DNA of the CDR3 is TGTGCCAGCAGCCCTAGGACAGGGGGCATGTATGGCTACACCTTC. It is translated as CASSPRTGGMYGYTF. The whole variable domain, filled in from reference TRBV5-8 and TRBJ1-2, reads EAGVTQSPTHLIKTRGQQATLRCSPISGHTSVYWYQQALGLGLQFLLWYDEGEERNRGNFPPRFSGRQFPNYSSELNVNALELEDSALYLCASSPRTGGMYGYTFGSGTRLTVV.

The rearrangement links TRBV9 to TRBJ2-1, with 8 bases fitting TRBD2. Germline lookup yields CDR1 SGDLS and CDR2 YYNGEE. After removal of 0 bases from V and 4 bases from J, the junction contained 3 bases not matched to a gene. CDR3 size: 15 residues. CDR3 region: CASSVESGGYNEQFF. The CDR3 region has the DNA TGTGCCAGCAGCGTAGAAAGCGGGGGATACAATGAGCAGTTCTTC.

Only one count was recorded for this clone. The chain employs TRBV19 and TRBJ1-5; 11 bases are shared with TRBD1. With 7 bases clipped from V and 2 bases from J, the junction kept 7 bases outside the gene matches. CDR3 length equals 16 residues. From germline, CDR1 is LNHDA and CDR2 SQIVND (reference sequence). The chain's CDR3 is CASIRTGGEGNQPQHF. The CDR3 coding sequence is TGTGCCAGTATTAGGACAGGGGGCGAGGGCAATCAGCCCCAGCATTTT.

The chain joins TRBV4-3 to TRBJ2-1; the D gene is possibly TRBD1 (7 bases). The CDR3 has 14 amino acids. The germline gives CDR1 LGHNA, CDR2 YSLEER. V was pared by 1 base and J by 9 bases, with 13 bases between. CDR3 loop: CASSQGQGLGEQFF. The CDR3 DNA reads TGCGCCAGCAGCCAAGGACAGGGACTTGGTGAGCAGTTCTTC.

This chain uses TRBV9 with TRBJ1-4; D perhaps matches TRBD1 (5 bases). V lost 2 bases and J 0 bases, leaving 20 bases between the germline ends. This CDR3 is 19 amino acids long. Germline-derived CDR1 and CDR2 are SGDLS and YYNGEE. This CDR3 reads CASSVLRAGKFTTNEKLFF. For the CDR3, the DNA is TGTGCCAGCAGCGTCCTCAGGGCAGGGAAATTTACAACTAATGAAAAACTGTTTTTT.

The rearrangement uses TRBV7-2 and TRBJ2-7; the D is unclear. The germline V and J ends were trimmed by 2 bases and 0 bases, with 11 bases remaining between them. This CDR3 has 15 residues. Germline values: CDR1 SGHTA, CDR2 FQGNSA. DNA for the CDR3: TGTGCCAGCAGCTTAATTGGGCAACCCTCCTACGAGCAGTACTTC. Amino acid sequence: CASSLIGQPSYEQYF.

This chain connects TRBV5-1 to TRBJ1-2, with a weak D call TRBD1 (6 bases). Between the trimmed V and J ends, which lost 1 base and 1 base, there was a span of 11 bases. The CDR3 runs to 15 residues. Germline CDR1 reads SGHRS; CDR2 reads YFSETQ. In DNA form, the CDR3 reads TGCGCCAGCAGCTTGTCGGGGGGCAATAACTATGGCTACACCTTC. It codes for CASSLSGGNNYGYTF.

V gene TRBV19 combines with J gene TRBJ1-2, with TRBD1 as a possible D gene (6 bases). The CDR3 sequence is 14 residues long. Germline V gene data show CDR1 as LNHDA and CDR2 as SQIVND (reference sequence). V was clipped by 4 bases and J by 2 bases, with 11 bases between them. The CDR3 bases are TGTGCCAGTAGTACGCCGGGGGGCAACTATGGCTACACCTTC. Encoded protein: CASSTPGGNYGYTF.